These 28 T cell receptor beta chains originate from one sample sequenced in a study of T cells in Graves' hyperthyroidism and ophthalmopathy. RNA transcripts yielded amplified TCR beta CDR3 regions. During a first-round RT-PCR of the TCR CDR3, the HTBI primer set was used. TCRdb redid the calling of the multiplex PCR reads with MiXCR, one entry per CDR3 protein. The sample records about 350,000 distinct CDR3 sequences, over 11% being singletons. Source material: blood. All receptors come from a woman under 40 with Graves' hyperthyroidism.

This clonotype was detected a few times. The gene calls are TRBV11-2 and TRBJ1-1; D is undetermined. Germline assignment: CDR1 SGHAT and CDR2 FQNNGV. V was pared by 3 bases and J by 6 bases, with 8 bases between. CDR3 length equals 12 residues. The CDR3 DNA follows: TGTGCCAGCAGCTTTGAGAGGGCTGAAGCTTTCTTT. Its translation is CASSFERAEAFF.

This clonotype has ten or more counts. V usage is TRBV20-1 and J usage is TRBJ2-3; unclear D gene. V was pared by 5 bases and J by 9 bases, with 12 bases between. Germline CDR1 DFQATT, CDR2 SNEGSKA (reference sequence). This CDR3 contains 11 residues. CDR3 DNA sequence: TGCAGTGCTGGATACGCTAGAACGCAGTATTTT. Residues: CSAGYARTQYF.

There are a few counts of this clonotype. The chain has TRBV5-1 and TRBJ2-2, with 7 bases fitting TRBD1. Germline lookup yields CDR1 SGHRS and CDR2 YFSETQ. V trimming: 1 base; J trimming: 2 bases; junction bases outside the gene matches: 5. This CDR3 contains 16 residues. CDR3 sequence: CASSLLTGVNTGELFF. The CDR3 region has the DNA TGCGCCAGCAGCTTGTTAACAGGGGTAAACACCGGGGAGCTGTTTTTT.

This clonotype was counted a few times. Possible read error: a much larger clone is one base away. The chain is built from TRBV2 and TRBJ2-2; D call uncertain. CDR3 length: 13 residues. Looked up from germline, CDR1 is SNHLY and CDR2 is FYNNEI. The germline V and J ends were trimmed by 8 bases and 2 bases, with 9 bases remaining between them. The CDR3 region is CASLDANTGELFF. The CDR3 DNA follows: TGTGCCAGCTTGGACGCCAACACCGGGGAGCTGTTTTTT. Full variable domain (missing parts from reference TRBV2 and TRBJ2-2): EPEVTQTPSHQVTQMGQEVILRCVPISNHLYFYWYRQILGQKVEFLVSFYNNEISEKSEIFDDQFSVERPDGSNFTLKIRSTKLEDSAMYFCASLDANTGELFFGEGSRLTVL.

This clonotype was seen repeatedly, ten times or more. For the CDR3, the DNA is TGTGCCAGCAGCCAAGAACCCGGGGAGCTGTTTTTT. Its protein product is CASSQEPGELFF. The gene calls are TRBV3-1 and TRBJ2-2; no clear D gene. Trimming removed 0 bases from V and 6 bases from J, with 2 bases in between. The germline CDR1 and CDR2 sequences are LGHDT and YNNKEL (reference sequence). There are 12 residues in the CDR3.

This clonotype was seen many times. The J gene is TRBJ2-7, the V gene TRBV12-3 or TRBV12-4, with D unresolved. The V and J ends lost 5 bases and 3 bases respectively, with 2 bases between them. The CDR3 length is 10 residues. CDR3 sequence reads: CASSNYEQYF. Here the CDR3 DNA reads TGTGCCAGCAGTAACTACGAGCAGTACTTC.

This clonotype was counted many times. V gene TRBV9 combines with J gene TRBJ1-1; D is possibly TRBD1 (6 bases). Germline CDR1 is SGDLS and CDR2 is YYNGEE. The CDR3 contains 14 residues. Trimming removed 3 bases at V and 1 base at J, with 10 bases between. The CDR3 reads CASSAQGRNTEAFF. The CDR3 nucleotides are TGTGCCAGCAGCGCACAGGGCCGGAACACTGAAGCTTTCTTT. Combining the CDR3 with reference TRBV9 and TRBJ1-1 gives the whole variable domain DSGVTQTPKHLITATGQRVTLRCSPRSGDLSVYWYQQSLDQGLQFLIQYYNGEERAKGNILERFSAQQFPDLHSELNLSSLELGDSALYFCASSAQGRNTEAFFGQGTRLTVV.

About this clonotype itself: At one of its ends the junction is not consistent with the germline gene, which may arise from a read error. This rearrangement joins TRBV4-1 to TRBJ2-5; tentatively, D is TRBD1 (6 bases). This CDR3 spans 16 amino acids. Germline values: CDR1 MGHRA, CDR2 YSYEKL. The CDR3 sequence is CANSPDSGTSKETQYF. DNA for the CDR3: TGCGCCAACAGCCCCGATTCCGGGACAAGCAAAGAGACCCAGTACTTC.

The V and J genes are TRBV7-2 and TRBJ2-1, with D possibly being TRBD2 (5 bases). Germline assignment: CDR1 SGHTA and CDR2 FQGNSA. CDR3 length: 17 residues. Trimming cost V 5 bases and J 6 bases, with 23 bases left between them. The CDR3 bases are TGTGCCAGCAGCCGGACTGAGACTCGATCATACAGCAATGAGCAGTTCTTC. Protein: CASSRTETRSYSNEQFF.

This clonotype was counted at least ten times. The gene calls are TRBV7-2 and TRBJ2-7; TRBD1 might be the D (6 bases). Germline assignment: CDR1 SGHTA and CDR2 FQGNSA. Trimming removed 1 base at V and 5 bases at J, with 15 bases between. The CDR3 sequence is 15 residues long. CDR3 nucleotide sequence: TGTGCCAGCAGCTTAGATATTGGGGCAGGGGACGAGCAGTACTTC. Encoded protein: CASSLDIGAGDEQYF.

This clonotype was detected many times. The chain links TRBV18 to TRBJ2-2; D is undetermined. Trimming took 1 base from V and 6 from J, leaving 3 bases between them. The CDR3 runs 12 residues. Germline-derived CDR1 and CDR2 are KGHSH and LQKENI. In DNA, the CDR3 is TGTGCCAGCTCACCACTCCCCGGGGAGCTGTTTTTT. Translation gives CASSPLPGELFF.

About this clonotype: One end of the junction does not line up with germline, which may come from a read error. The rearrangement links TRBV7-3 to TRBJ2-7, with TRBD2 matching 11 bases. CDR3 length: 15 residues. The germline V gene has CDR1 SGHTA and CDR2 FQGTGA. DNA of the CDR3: TGTGCCAGCAGCCTAACTAGCGGGGGTTCCTACGAGCAGTACTTC. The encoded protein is CASSLTSGGSYEQYF.

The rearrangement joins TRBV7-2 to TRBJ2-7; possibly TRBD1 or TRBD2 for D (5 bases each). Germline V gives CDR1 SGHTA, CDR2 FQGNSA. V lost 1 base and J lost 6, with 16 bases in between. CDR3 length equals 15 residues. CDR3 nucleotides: TGTGCCAGCAGCTTAGTTGGGGGAGTCTCGCGCGAGCAGTACTTC. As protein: CASSLVGGVSREQYF. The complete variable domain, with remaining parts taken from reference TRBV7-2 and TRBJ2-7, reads GAGVSQSPSNKVTEKGKDVELRCDPISGHTALYWYRQSLGQGLEFLIYFQGNSAPDKSGLPSDRFSAERTGGSVSTLTIQRTQQEDSAVYLCASSLVGGVSREQYFGPGTRLTVT.

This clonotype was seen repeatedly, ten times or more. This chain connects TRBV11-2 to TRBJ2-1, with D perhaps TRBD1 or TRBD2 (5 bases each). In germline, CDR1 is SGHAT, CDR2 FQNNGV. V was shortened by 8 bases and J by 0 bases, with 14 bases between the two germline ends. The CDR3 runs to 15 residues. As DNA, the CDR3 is TGTGCCAGCGGTGGGGGATCGAGCTCCTACAATGAGCAGTTCTTC. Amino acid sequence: CASGGGSSSYNEQFF.

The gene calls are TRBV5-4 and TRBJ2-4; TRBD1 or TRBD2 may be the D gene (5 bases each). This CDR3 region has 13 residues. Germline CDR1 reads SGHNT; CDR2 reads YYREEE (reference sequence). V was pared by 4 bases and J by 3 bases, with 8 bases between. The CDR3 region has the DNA TGTGCCAGCAGCAGAGGGGACAAAAACATTCAGTACTTC. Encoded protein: CASSRGDKNIQYF.

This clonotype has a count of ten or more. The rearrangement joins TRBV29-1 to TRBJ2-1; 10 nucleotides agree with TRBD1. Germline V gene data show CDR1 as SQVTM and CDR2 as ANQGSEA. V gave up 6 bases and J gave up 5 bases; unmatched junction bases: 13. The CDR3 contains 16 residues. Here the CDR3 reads CSVHPRQGAQDNEQFF. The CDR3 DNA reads TGCAGCGTGCATCCACGACAGGGGGCGCAGGACAATGAGCAGTTCTTC.

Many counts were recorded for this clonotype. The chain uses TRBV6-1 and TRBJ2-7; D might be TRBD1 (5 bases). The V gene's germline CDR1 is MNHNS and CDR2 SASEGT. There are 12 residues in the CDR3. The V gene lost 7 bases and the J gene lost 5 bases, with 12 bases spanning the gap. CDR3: CASKETANEQYF. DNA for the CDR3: TGTGCCAGCAAGGAGACAGCTAACGAGCAGTACTTC.

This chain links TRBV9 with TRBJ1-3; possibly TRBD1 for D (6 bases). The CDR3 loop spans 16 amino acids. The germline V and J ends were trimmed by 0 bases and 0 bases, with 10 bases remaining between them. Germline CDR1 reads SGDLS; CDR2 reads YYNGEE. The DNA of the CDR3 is TGTGCCAGCAGCGTAGCGGTGACAGGCTCTGGAAACACCATATATTTT. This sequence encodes CASSVAVTGSGNTIYF. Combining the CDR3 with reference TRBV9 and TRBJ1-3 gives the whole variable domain DSGVTQTPKHLITATGQRVTLRCSPRSGDLSVYWYQQSLDQGLQFLIQYYNGEERAKGNILERFSAQQFPDLHSELNLSSLELGDSALYFCASSVAVTGSGNTIYFGEGSWLTVV.

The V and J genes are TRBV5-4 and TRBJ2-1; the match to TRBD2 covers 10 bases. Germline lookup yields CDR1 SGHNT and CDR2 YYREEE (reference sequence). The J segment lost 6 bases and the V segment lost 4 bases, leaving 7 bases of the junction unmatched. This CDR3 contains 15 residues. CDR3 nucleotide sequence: TGTGCCAGCAGCCGACCAGCGGGAGGGGGCAATGAGCAGTTCTTC. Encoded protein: CASSRPAGGGNEQFF.

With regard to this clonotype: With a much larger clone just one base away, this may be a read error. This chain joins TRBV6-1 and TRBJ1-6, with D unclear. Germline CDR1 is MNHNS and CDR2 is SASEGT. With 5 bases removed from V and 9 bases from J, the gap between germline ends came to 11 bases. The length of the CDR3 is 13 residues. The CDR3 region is CASSTSRSSPLHF. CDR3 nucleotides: TGTGCCAGCAGTACCTCCCGGAGTTCACCCCTCCACTTT.

CDR3 region: CASSIGGFGNQPQHF. Written as DNA, the CDR3 is TGTGCCAGTAGTATTGGGGGGTTTGGCAATCAGCCCCAGCATTTT. This sequence joins TRBV19 and TRBJ1-5; maybe TRBD1 (5 bases). With 3 bases removed from V and 2 bases from J, the gap between germline ends came to 11 bases. Germline CDR1 LNHDA, CDR2 SQIVND (reference sequence). There are 15 residues in the CDR3.

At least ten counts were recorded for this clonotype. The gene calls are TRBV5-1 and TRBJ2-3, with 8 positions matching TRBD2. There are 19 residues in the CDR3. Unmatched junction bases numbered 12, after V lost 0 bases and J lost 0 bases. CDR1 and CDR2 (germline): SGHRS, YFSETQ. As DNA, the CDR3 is TGCGCCAGCAGCTTGGAGGCCCCACTTAGCGGGAAAAGCACAGATACGCAGTATTTT. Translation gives CASSLEAPLSGKSTDTQYF. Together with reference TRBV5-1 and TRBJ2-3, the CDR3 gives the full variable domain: KAGVTQTPRYLIKTRGQQVTLSCSPISGHRSVSWYQQTPGQGLQFLFEYFSETQRNKGNFPGRFSGRQFSNSRSEMNVSTLELGDSALYLCASSLEAPLSGKSTDTQYFGPGTRLTVL.

As DNA, the CDR3 is TGCAGCGTTGTAGGGGGAGAGAATACGCAGTATTTT. The encoded protein is CSVVGGENTQYF. The V gene is TRBV29-1, the J gene TRBJ2-3; D is possibly TRBD1 (6 bases). The ends were cut back, 4 bases at V and 7 bases at J, with 12 bases in the middle. The CDR3 runs to 12 residues. The V gene's germline CDR1 is SQVTM and CDR2 ANQGSEA.

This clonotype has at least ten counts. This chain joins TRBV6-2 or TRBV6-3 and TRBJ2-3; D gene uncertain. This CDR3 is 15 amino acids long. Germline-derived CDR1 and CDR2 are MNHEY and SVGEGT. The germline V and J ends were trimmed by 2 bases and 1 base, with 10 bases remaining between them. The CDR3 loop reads CASSYVQPGTDTQYF. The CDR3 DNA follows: TGTGCCAGCAGTTACGTCCAGCCCGGCACAGATACGCAGTATTTT.

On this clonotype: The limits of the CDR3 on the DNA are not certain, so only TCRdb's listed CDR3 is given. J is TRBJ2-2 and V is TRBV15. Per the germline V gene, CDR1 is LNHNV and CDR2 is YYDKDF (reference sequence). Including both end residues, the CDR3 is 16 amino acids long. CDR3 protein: CATSRERTFGAGELFF.

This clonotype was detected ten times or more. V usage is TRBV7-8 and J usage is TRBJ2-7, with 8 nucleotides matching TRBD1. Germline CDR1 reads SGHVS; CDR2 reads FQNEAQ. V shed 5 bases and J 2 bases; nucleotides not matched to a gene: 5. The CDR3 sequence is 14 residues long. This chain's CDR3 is CASSLRQGTYEQYF. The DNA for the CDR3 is TGTGCCAGCAGCCTGCGACAGGGGACCTACGAGCAGTACTTC.

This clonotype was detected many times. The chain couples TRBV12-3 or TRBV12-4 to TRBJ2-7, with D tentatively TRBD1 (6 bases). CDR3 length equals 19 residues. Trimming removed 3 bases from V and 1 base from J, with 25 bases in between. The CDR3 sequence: CASSFFVRYRDIESYEQYF. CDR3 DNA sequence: TGTGCCAGCAGTTTTTTTGTTCGGTATCGGGACATTGAATCCTACGAGCAGTACTTC.

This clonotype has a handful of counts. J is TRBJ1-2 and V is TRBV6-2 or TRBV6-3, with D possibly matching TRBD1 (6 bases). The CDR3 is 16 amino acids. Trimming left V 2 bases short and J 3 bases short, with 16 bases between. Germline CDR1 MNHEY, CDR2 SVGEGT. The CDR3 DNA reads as TGTGCCAGCAGTTACACGCGACAGGTCTTGGACTATGGCTACACCTTC. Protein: CASSYTRQVLDYGYTF.